Following are 3 T cell receptor beta chains from one sample sequenced in a study of human T cells and chemical hapten exposure. As to time point: pre-sensitization, week 0. Treatment meaning: therapeutic diphenylcyclopropenone sensitization with weekly scalp DPC. TCRdb called the RACE reads again in MiXCR, with one record for every CDR3 protein. This table has over 300,000 distinct CDR3 sequences, roughly 5% appearing once. The starting material was whole blood, obtained in connection with sensitization to the hapten diphenylcyclopropenone (DPC). These receptors were obtained from a woman aged 50 to 65 with alopecia areata. Some clones in this sample may be carry-over from other donors' samples.

Comments on this clonotype: A much larger clone sits a single nucleotide away, making a read error possible. The V gene is TRBV5-1, the J gene TRBJ2-6; D remains unclear. The CDR3 has 16 residues. The germline gives CDR1 SGHRS, CDR2 YFSETQ. CDR3 loop: CACSLAETSGANVLTF. In DNA, the CDR3 is TGCGCCTGCAGCTTGGCCGAGACTTCTGGGGCCAACGTCCTGACTTTC.

The gene calls are TRBV5-1 and TRBJ2-7; D may correspond to TRBD1 or TRBD2 (5 bases each). Trimming stripped 1 base from V and 3 bases from J, with 23 bases between. Per the germline V gene, CDR1 is SGHRS and CDR2 is YFSETQ. The CDR3 covers 18 residues. CDR3 region: CASSLRGRTALTGYEQYF. CDR3 DNA sequence: TGCGCCAGCAGCTTGCGGGGAAGAACGGCCCTCACAGGCTACGAGCAGTACTTC.

In this sample, this clonotype turned up a few times. This chain uses TRBV7-9 with TRBJ1-1; D not resolved. The CDR3 is 10 residues long. CDR1 and CDR2 (germline): SEHNR, FQNEAQ (reference sequence). Trimming removed 8 bases at V and 5 bases at J, with 6 bases between. The DNA of the CDR3 is TGTGCCAGCGCGATTACTGAAGCTTTCTTT. This sequence encodes CASAITEAFF.